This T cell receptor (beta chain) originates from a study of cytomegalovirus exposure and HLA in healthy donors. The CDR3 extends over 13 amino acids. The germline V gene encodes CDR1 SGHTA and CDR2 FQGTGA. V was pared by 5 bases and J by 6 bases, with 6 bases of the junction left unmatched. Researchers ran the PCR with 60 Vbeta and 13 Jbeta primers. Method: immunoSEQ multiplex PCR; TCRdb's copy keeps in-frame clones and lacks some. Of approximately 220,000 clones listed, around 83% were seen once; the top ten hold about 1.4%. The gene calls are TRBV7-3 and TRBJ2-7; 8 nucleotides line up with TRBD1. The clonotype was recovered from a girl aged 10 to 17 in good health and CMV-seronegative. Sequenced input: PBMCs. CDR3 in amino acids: CASSGRTGSEQYF. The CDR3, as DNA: TGTGCCAGCAGCGGGCGGACAGGGAGCGAGCAGTACTTC.